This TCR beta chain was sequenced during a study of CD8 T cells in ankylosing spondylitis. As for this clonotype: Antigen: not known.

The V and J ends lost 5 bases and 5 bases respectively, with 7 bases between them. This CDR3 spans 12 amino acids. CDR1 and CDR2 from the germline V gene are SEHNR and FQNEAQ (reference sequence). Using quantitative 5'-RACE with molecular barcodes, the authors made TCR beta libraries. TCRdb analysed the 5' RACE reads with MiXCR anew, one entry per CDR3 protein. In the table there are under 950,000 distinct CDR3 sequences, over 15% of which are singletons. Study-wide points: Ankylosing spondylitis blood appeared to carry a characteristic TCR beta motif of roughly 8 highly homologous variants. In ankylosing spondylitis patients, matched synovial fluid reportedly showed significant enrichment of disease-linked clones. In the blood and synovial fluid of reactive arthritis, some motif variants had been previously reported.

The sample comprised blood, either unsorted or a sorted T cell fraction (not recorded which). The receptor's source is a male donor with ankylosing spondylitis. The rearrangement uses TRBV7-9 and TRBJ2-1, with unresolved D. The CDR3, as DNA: TGTGCCAGCAGCGCGATGGACAATGAGCAGTTCTTC. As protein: CASSAMDNEQFF.